This record concerns one T cell receptor beta chain sequence. Relative to the germline gene, one junction end is altered; a read error may explain this. Donors likely had unrecorded immune exposures despite being nominally healthy when sampled. Looked up from germline, CDR1 is SEHNR and CDR2 is FQNEAQ (reference sequence). This CDR3 has 13 residues. These data originate in a study of cytomegalovirus exposure and HLA in healthy donors. The PCR employed 60 Vbeta primers together with 13 Jbeta primers. Only in-frame clones appear in the TCRdb table, and some are missing; sequencing was by immunoSEQ multiplex PCR. The sample has roughly 110,000 clones, about 78% seen once.

The specimen sequenced was PBMCs. This rearrangement joins TRBV7-9 to TRBJ2-7, with a possible D match to TRBD2 (5 bases). The clonotype comes from a woman between 40 and 55 years old in good health and CMV-seropositive. In DNA form, the CDR3 reads TGTTCCAGCAGCCCACGGGATTCCTACGAGCAGTACTTC. Protein product: CSSSPRDSYEQYF. Together with reference TRBV7-9 and TRBJ2-7, the CDR3 gives the full variable domain: DTGVSQNPRHKITKRGQNVTFRCDPISEHNRLYWYRQTLGQGPEFLTYFQNEAQLEKSRLLSDRFSAERPKGSFSTLEIQRTEQGDSAMYLCSSSPRDSYEQYFGPGTRLTVT.